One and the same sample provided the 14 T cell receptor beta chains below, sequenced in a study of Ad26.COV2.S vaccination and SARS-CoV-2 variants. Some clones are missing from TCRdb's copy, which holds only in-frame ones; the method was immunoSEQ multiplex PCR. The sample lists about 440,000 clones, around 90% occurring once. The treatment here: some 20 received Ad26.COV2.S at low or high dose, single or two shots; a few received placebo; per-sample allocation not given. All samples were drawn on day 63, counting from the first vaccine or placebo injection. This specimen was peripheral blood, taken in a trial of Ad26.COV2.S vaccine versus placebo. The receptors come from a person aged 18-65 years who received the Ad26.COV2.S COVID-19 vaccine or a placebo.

The CDR3 region is CASSLTGQEQYF. DNA for the CDR3: TGTGCCAGCAGTTTAACGGGCCAGGAGCAGTACTTC. V gene TRBV27 combines with J gene TRBJ2-7; D unclear. This CDR3 has 12 amino acids. Germline V gene data show CDR1 as MNHEY and CDR2 as SMNVEV (reference sequence). V gave up 2 bases and J gave up 7 bases, with 9 bases separating them.

The CDR3 DNA sequence: TGTGCCAGTAGTATAGCGGCTAGCGGTTCCAATGAGCAGTTCTTC. Translation gives CASSIAASGSNEQFF. The chain recombines TRBV19 with TRBJ2-1, with 7 bases lining up with TRBD2. Germline-derived CDR1 and CDR2 are LNHDA and SQIVND (reference sequence). CDR3 length: 15 amino acids. J lost 6 bases, V lost 1 base, and 6 bases had no gene match.

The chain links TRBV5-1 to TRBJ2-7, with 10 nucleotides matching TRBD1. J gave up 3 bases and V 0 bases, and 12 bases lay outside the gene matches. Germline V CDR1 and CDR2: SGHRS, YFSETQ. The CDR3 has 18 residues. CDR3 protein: CASSLGTSVWDRGYEQYF. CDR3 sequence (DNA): TGCGCCAGCAGCTTGGGTACTAGTGTCTGGGACAGGGGCTACGAGCAGTACTTC.

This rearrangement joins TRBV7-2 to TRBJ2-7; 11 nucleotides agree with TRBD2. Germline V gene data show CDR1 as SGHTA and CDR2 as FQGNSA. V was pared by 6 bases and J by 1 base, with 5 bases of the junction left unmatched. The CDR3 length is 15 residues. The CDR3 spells CASRPTSGASYEQYF. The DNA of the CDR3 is TGTGCCAGCAGACCGACTAGCGGGGCTTCCTACGAGCAGTACTTC.

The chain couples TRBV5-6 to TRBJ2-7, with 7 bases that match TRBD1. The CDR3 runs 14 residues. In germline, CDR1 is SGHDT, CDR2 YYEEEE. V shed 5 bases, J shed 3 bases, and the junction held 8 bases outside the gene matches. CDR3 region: CASRVPGQIYEQYF. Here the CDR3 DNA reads TGTGCCAGCAGGGTCCCGGGACAGATCTACGAGCAGTACTTC.

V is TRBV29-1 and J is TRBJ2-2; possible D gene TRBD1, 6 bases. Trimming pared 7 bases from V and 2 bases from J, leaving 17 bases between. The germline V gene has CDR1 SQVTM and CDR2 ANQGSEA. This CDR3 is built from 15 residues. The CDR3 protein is CSAISGTFNTGELFF. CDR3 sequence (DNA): TGCAGCGCGATTTCCGGGACATTTAACACCGGGGAGCTGTTTTTT.

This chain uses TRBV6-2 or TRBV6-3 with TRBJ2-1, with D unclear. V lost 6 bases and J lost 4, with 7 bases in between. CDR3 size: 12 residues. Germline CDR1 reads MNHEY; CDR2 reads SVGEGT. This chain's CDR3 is CASSLLYNEQFF. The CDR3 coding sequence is TGTGCCAGCAGCCTCCTTTACAATGAGCAGTTCTTC.

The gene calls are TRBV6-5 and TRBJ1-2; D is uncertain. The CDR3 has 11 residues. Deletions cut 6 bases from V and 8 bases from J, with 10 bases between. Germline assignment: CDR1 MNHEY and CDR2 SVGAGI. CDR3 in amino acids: CASSLSGGYTF. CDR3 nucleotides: TGTGCCAGCAGCCTCTCTGGGGGCTACACCTTC.

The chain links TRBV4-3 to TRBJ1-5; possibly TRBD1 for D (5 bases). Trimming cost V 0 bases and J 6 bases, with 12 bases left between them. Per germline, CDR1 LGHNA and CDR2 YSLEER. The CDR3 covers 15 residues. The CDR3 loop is CASSQDWAGSQPQHF. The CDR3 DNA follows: TGCGCCAGCAGCCAAGATTGGGCAGGGAGTCAGCCCCAGCATTTT.

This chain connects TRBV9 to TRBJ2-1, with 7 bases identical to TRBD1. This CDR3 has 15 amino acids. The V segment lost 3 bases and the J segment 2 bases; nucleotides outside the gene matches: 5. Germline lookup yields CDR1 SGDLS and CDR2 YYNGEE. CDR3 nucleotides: TGTGCCAGCAGCGCCGGGACAGCCGCCTACAATGAGCAGTTCTTC. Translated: CASSAGTAAYNEQFF. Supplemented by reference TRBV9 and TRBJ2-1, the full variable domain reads DSGVTQTPKHLITATGQRVTLRCSPRSGDLSVYWYQQSLDQGLQFLIQYYNGEERAKGNILERFSAQQFPDLHSELNLSSLELGDSALYFCASSAGTAAYNEQFFGPGTRLTVL.

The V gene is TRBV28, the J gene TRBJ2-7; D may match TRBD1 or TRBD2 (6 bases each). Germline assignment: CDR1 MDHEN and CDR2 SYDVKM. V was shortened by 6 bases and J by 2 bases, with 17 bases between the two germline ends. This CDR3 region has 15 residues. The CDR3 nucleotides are TGTGCCAGCAGCCATGGTCGGGGGCCAGCCTACGAGCAGTACTTC. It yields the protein CASSHGRGPAYEQYF.

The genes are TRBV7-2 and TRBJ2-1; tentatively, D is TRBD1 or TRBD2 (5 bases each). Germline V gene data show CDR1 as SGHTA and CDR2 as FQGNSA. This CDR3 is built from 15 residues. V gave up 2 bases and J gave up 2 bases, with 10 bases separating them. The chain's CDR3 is CASSLMGDTYNEQFF. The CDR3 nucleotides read TGTGCCAGCAGCTTAATGGGGGATACCTACAATGAGCAGTTCTTC.

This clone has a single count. The CDR3 spells CASSLSDRNEQFF. CDR3 in DNA: TGTGCCAGCAGTTTATCAGATAGGAATGAGCAGTTCTTC. This chain uses TRBV27 with TRBJ2-1; D gene unclear. Germline lookup yields CDR1 MNHEY and CDR2 SMNVEV (reference sequence). Deletions cut 0 bases from V and 7 bases from J, with 7 bases between. The CDR3 totals 13 residues.

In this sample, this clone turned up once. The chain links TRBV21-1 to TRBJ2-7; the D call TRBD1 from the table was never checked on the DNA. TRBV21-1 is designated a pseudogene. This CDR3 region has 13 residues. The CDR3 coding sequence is TGTGCCAGCATACAGGGGGTCTCCTACGAGCAGTACTTC. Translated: CASIQGVSYEQYF.